Detailed here is one T cell receptor (beta chain). What it binds is unknown. Without any cell sorting, roughly 17-31 mg of bulk tissue yielded co-extracted RNA and DNA. Production of TCR beta cDNA used approximately 0.55 ug total RNA together with a constant-region primer. Construction of TCR beta libraries relied on three successive nested multiplex PCR rounds employing slightly modified ARM-PCR. With TRBV1-TRBV30 forward primers and a C-beta reverse primer, the first two PCR rounds were run for roughly 10 cycles each. MiXCR was run by TCRdb on the multiplex PCR reads, yielding one entry per CDR3 protein. The sample carries 80,000 to 100,000 distinct CDR3 sequences, around 70% recorded once. These data are taken from a study of tumor-infiltrating lymphocytes in primary liver carcinoma. As for the study in general: Maximum tumor diameters ranged from about 4.2 to 11 cm, stage T1-T3 N0M0.

After removal of 4 bases from V and 2 bases from J, the junction contained 2 bases not matched to a gene. This CDR3 is built from 13 residues. CDR1 is KGHSH and CDR2 is LQKENI in the germline V gene. General study points: Tumors and blood were compared for top-250-clone fraction, and tumors had the significantly higher value (p = 0.039).

The sample consisted of tumor-adjacent normal liver tissue. This TCR was recovered from a man aged 35-49 years with primary liver carcinoma and hepatitis B virus infection. V gene TRBV18 combines with J gene TRBJ2-7; TRBD2 aligns across 7 bases. CDR3 sequence: CASSQGLAYEQYF. DNA for the CDR3: TGTGCCAGCTCACAAGGACTAGCCTACGAGCAGTACTTC.